These 27 T cell receptor beta chains were sequenced from one sample in a study of T-cell memory formation after mild COVID-19. A single record per CDR3 protein comes from TCRdb applying MiXCR to the 5' RACE reads. In the table there are under 300,000 distinct CDR3 sequences, less than 20% of which are singletons. The sample consisted of PBMCs or a T cell subset sorted from them (not recorded which). Every receptor here comes from a man between 18 and 35 years old who had mild COVID-19 (a few samples of this study predate the infection). Cell type and time point are not known.

Only a few counts were recorded for this clonotype. This chain joins TRBV4-3 and TRBJ1-1; D remains ambiguous. Trimming pared 1 base from V and 5 bases from J, leaving 8 bases between. The CDR3 spans 13 residues. Germline assignment: CDR1 LGHNA and CDR2 YSLEER. In nucleotides, the CDR3 is TGCGCCAGCAGCCAAGGGGAAGAGACTGAAGCTTTCTTT. Translated: CASSQGEETEAFF.

This clonotype was counted only a few times. This chain links TRBV7-9 with TRBJ1-1; 7 bases agree with TRBD1. Germline lookup yields CDR1 SEHNR and CDR2 FQNEAQ (reference sequence). Trimming removed 5 bases from V and 3 bases from J; junction bases left unmatched: 6. CDR3 length: 14 residues. CDR3 amino acids: CASSVGQVDTEAFF. The CDR3 nucleotides read TGTGCCAGCAGCGTAGGACAGGTCGACACTGAAGCTTTCTTT.

This clonotype was seen more than once but under ten times. The V and J genes are TRBV7-2 and TRBJ2-5; 10 positions agree with TRBD2. The CDR3 has 15 residues. Looked up from germline, CDR1 is SGHTA and CDR2 is FQGNSA. The J segment lost 5 bases and the V segment lost 4 bases, leaving 7 bases of the junction unmatched. The CDR3 coding sequence is TGTGCCAGCAGCTATAGCGGGGGGCTTGCGGAGACCCAGTACTTC. Its translation is CASSYSGGLAETQYF.

This clonotype has a handful of counts. The chain joins TRBV7-2 to TRBJ2-3; D call uncertain. CDR3 length: 15 residues. The V gene's germline CDR1 is SGHTA and CDR2 FQGNSA. V gave up 3 bases and J gave up 1 base, with 11 bases separating them. CDR3 sequence reads: CASSFRVGGTDTQYF. Here the CDR3 DNA reads TGTGCCAGCAGCTTCCGGGTGGGTGGCACAGATACGCAGTATTTT.

Only a few counts were recorded for this clonotype. The rearrangement links TRBV10-3 to TRBJ1-5; D remains unclear. The V and J ends lost 0 bases and 9 bases respectively, with 12 bases between them. The CDR3 length is 14 residues. Germline V gives CDR1 ENHRY, CDR2 SYGVKD. CDR3 loop: CAISESLAGRPQHF. Here the CDR3 DNA reads TGTGCCATCAGTGAGTCTCTGGCTGGTCGGCCCCAGCATTTT.

The chain is built from TRBV7-8 and TRBJ1-2; D possibly corresponds to TRBD1 (5 bases). Germline values: CDR1 SGHVS, CDR2 FQNEAQ. V gave up 3 bases and J gave up 8 bases, with 16 bases separating them. This CDR3 has 14 amino acids. CDR3: CASSFKIAREGYTF. In DNA form, the CDR3 reads TGTGCCAGCAGCTTTAAGATAGCCAGGGAGGGCTACACCTTC.

This sequence joins TRBV10-3 and TRBJ1-5, with D maybe TRBD1 (6 bases). Germline values: CDR1 ENHRY, CDR2 SYGVKD. V lost 1 base to trimming and J lost 3 bases, with 19 bases between them. The CDR3 length is 18 residues. The CDR3 DNA is TGTGCCATCAGTGAGTTCGCAGGGGCGTCCATAGTCAATCAGCCCCAGCATTTT. Translating gives CAISEFAGASIVNQPQHF.

The J gene is TRBJ2-2, the V gene TRBV7-8, with 12 nucleotides matching TRBD2. CDR1 and CDR2 (germline): SGHVS, FQNEAQ. Trimming took 5 bases from V and 4 from J; bases not matched to a gene: 14. There are 19 residues in the CDR3. The CDR3 coding sequence is TGTGCCAGCAGCACGACCCCGACTAGCGGGGGCGCGGGCACCGGGGAGCTGTTTTTT. Encoded protein: CASSTTPTSGGAGTGELFF.

This clonotype was observed a handful of times. The rearrangement uses TRBV10-3 and TRBJ2-5; TRBD2 is a possible D gene (5 bases). The CDR3 has 13 amino acids. Germline loops: CDR1 ENHRY, CDR2 SYGVKD. V was trimmed by 3 bases and J by 1 base, leaving 6 bases between them. The CDR3: CAISDGIQETQYF. As DNA, the CDR3 is TGTGCCATCAGTGACGGGATCCAAGAGACCCAGTACTTC.

J is TRBJ1-2 and V is TRBV12-3 or TRBV12-4; D not resolved. The CDR3 spans 12 residues. V lost 3 bases and J lost 8, with 10 bases in between. The CDR3 sequence: CASSLGGQGYTF. DNA of the CDR3: TGTGCCAGCAGTTTGGGAGGTCAAGGCTACACCTTC.

The genes are TRBV4-3 and TRBJ1-3; D might be TRBD1 (6 bases). CDR1 is LGHNA and CDR2 is YSLEER in the germline V gene. Trimming took 0 bases from V and 6 from J, leaving 9 bases between them. The CDR3 is 14 amino acids. Here the CDR3 DNA reads TGCGCCAGCAGCCAAGATCAGGGGACAAACACCATATATTTT. It is translated as CASSQDQGTNTIYF.

The chain joins TRBV20-1 to TRBJ2-5; D is possibly TRBD1 (6 bases). The CDR3 spans 13 residues. Trimming took 0 bases from V and 7 from J, leaving 12 bases between them. The V gene's germline CDR1 is DFQATT and CDR2 SNEGSKA (reference sequence). CDR3 DNA sequence: TGCAGTGCTAGAGATCGAACAGGGCGGACCCAGTACTTC. Translated, it gives CSARDRTGRTQYF.

This clonotype has a handful of counts. The chain links TRBV12-3 or TRBV12-4 to TRBJ2-1; D perhaps matches TRBD2 (7 bases). The CDR3 sequence is 16 residues long. V shed 0 bases and J shed 0 bases, with 9 bases lying between them. CDR3 sequence reads: CASSLAGGGSYNEQFF. CDR3 nucleotides: TGTGCCAGCAGTTTAGCGGGAGGGGGCTCCTACAATGAGCAGTTCTTC.

This clonotype was counted only a few times. V gene TRBV5-4 combines with J gene TRBJ2-2; tentative D call: TRBD1 (6 bases). Trimming removed 4 bases at V and 7 bases at J, with 11 bases between. This CDR3 has 13 amino acids. Germline V CDR1 and CDR2: SGHNT, YYREEE (reference sequence). The CDR3 DNA is TGTGCCAGCAGCACGAACAGGGTCGGGGAGCTGTTTTTT. Translating gives CASSTNRVGELFF.

In its sample, this clonotype was seen many times. One end of the junction fails to match germline, which may point to a read error. The chain uses TRBV4-1 and TRBJ2-5, with D tentatively TRBD2 (5 bases). Germline V gene data show CDR1 as MGHRA and CDR2 as YSYEKL. The CDR3 has 14 amino acids. CDR3 bases: TGCGCCAGCAGCCAAGATCGGGAAGAGAGAGGTTTTTTCTTC. It encodes CASSQDREERGFFF.

This clonotype was counted many times. The chain links TRBV2 to TRBJ2-7, with D maybe TRBD1 (6 bases). This CDR3 has 13 residues. The V gene's germline CDR1 is SNHLY and CDR2 FYNNEI. V gave up 8 bases and J gave up 0 bases, with 11 bases separating them. This chain's CDR3 is CASADRRSYEQYV. The CDR3 nucleotides read TGTGCCAGCGCAGACAGGCGCTCCTACGAGCAGTACGTC.

V is TRBV5-1 and J is TRBJ1-1; D gene uncertain. From germline, CDR1 is SGHRS and CDR2 YFSETQ. V shed 1 base and J shed 1 base, with 11 bases lying between them. The CDR3 totals 15 residues. The CDR3 DNA follows: TGCGCCAGCAGCTTGTTCTCGGGTCAGAACACTGAAGCTTTCTTT. It yields the protein CASSLFSGQNTEAFF.

This clonotype was detected only a few times. This chain links TRBV6-2 or TRBV6-3 with TRBJ2-5; D unclear. The germline V gene has CDR1 MNHEY and CDR2 SVGEGT. Trimming left V 6 bases short and J 5 bases short, with 13 bases between. The CDR3 has 13 residues. CDR3 sequence reads: CASSPNTGETQYF. CDR3 sequence (DNA): TGTGCCAGCAGCCCCAACACTGGGGAGACCCAGTACTTC.

This clonotype was recorded a few times. The chain uses TRBV10-1 and TRBJ2-1, with D unclear. CDR1 is WNHNN and CDR2 is SYGVQD in the germline V gene (reference sequence). The CDR3 is 13 residues long. V lost 4 bases and J lost 5, with 9 bases in between. Written as DNA, the CDR3 is TGCGCCAGCAGTGGAATTGGGAACAATGAGCAGTTCTTC. As protein: CASSGIGNNEQFF.

The rearrangement joins TRBV4-2 to TRBJ2-7; 7 bases are a match to TRBD1. This CDR3 is 12 amino acids long. The germline gives CDR1 LGHNA, CDR2 YNFKEQ. V lost 3 bases, J lost 11 bases, and 7 bases stayed unmatched. The CDR3 region is CASSHEDRAKYF. As DNA, the CDR3 is TGTGCCAGCAGCCACGAAGACAGGGCCAAGTACTTC.

This clonotype was detected a few times. The chain employs TRBV20-1 and TRBJ2-3; D gene ambiguous. The CDR3 length is 16 residues. The germline V gene has CDR1 DFQATT and CDR2 SNEGSKA (reference sequence). V was shortened by 1 base and J by 1 base, with 15 bases between the two germline ends. For the CDR3, the DNA is TGCAGTGCTAGAGCCCGGGTCTTCCCTCGCACAGATACGCAGTATTTT. Translating it yields CSARARVFPRTDTQYF.

The V and J genes are TRBV7-9 and TRBJ1-1, with 8 positions matching TRBD1. The junction had 18 bases not matched to a gene; V was cut back by 5 bases and J by 4 bases. The CDR3 has 18 residues. Germline V CDR1 and CDR2: SEHNR, FQNEAQ (reference sequence). CDR3 residues: CASSRHFNEGQGGTEAFF. CDR3 coding DNA: TGTGCCAGCAGCCGCCACTTCAATGAAGGACAGGGAGGCACTGAAGCTTTCTTT. Using reference TRBV7-9 and TRBJ1-1 for the parts outside the CDR3, the full variable domain is DTGVSQNPRHKITKRGQNVTFRCDPISEHNRLYWYRQTLGQGPEFLTYFQNEAQLEKSRLLSDRFSAERPKGSFSTLEIQRTEQGDSAMYLCASSRHFNEGQGGTEAFFGQGTRLTVV.

This CDR3 reads CAIGGSSTDTQYF. The CDR3 region has the DNA TGTGCCATCGGGGGGTCTAGCACAGATACGCAGTATTTT. The rearrangement uses TRBV10-3 and TRBJ2-3, with D possibly being TRBD2 (6 bases). V lost 8 bases and J lost 0, with 9 bases in between. Germline loops: CDR1 ENHRY, CDR2 SYGVKD. The CDR3 loop spans 13 amino acids.

This chain links TRBV2 with TRBJ2-7, with D possibly matching TRBD1 (7 bases). V was shortened by 6 bases and J by 7 bases, with 16 bases between the two germline ends. The CDR3 length is 13 residues. Germline CDR1 SNHLY, CDR2 FYNNEI. The CDR3 protein is CASSGDRAGEQYV. The CDR3 DNA sequence: TGTGCCAGCAGCGGAGACAGGGCGGGGGAGCAGTACGTC.

This clonotype was detected only a few times. DNA of the CDR3: TGTGCCAGCAGCTTAGGGGGACGAACCGGGGAGCTGTTTTTT. Its protein is CASSLGGRTGELFF. This sequence joins TRBV7-3 and TRBJ2-2, with D perhaps assigned TRBD1 or TRBD2 (5 bases each). The CDR3 extends over 14 amino acids. Trimming took 2 bases from V and 5 from J, leaving 9 bases between them. The germline V gene has CDR1 SGHTA and CDR2 FQGTGA.

The rearrangement joins TRBV11-2 to TRBJ2-5, with D uncertain. This CDR3 is 15 amino acids long. Germline V gene sequence: CDR1 SGHAT, CDR2 FQNNGV. Trimming stripped 3 bases from V and 3 bases from J, with 14 bases between. CDR3 in DNA: TGTGCCAGCAGCTTTGGGGTTGGGTTCGAAGAGACCCAGTACTTC. As protein: CASSFGVGFEETQYF.

This clonotype showed up just a few times. This chain joins TRBV28 and TRBJ2-7; 12 bases are shared with TRBD2. Germline loops: CDR1 MDHEN, CDR2 SYDVKM. V trimming: 6 bases; J trimming: 1 base; junction bases outside the gene matches: 4. This CDR3 is 15 amino acids long. DNA for the CDR3: TGTGCCAGCAGCCTGACTAGCGGGGGTTCCTACGAGCAGTACGTC. Its protein is CASSLTSGGSYEQYV.